The 29 T cell receptor beta chains reported below all come from one sample, sequenced in a study of regulatory T cells in long-lasting Graves disease. Relying on iRepertoire HTBI primers and Arm-PCR of CDR3 regions, the team built TCR beta libraries. MiXCR, run by TCRdb on the multiplex PCR reads, gives a single entry per CDR3 protein. Of hundreds of thousands of distinct CDR3 sequences listed, about 16% are singletons. Indicated time point: newly diagnosed GD, antithyroid drugs for less than 3 months. Extracted PBMC RNA gave rise to the TCR library. This same sample was also taken into another study, of T cells in Graves' hyperthyroidism and ophthalmopathy.

Sequences were derived from peripheral blood mononuclear cells (PBMCs), sampled at new diagnosis, from a patient treated with antithyroid drugs. Receptors originate from a woman aged 40-60 years with Graves disease.

Turning to this clonotype: A much larger clone lies a single base off, so this may be a read error. V gene TRBV7-9 combines with J gene TRBJ2-4, with D perhaps matching TRBD2 (6 bases). Trimming shortened V by 2 bases and J by 13 bases, and 21 bases separated the two germline ends. CDR3 length: 15 amino acids. The germline gives CDR1 SEHNR, CDR2 FQNEAQ (reference sequence). The CDR3 loop is CASSLRRGNYNEQYF. In nucleotides, the CDR3 is TGTGCCAGCAGCTTACGCCGGGGGAACTACAATGAGCAGTACTTC.

Notes on this clonotype: A far larger clone is off by one base, so a read error is likely. This chain uses TRBV6-1 with TRBJ2-1, with D possibly TRBD2 on 6 matching bases. This CDR3 contains 14 residues. CDR1 is MNHNS, CDR2 SASEGT, per germline. Trimming cost V 5 bases and J 10 bases, with 18 bases left between them. CDR3 DNA sequence: TGTGCCAGCAGTCTGCTAGTGGGGGGACTCGAGCAGTTCTTC. Translated: CASSLLVGGLEQFF.

J is TRBJ2-1 and V is TRBV7-8; 12 bases fit TRBD2. The CDR3 runs to 14 residues. Germline loops: CDR1 SGHVS, CDR2 FQNEAQ. V lost 4 bases to trimming and J lost 10 bases; unmatched junction nucleotides: 5. The CDR3 DNA follows: TGTGCCAGCAGCTCACTAGCGGGGGGCAACGAGCAGTTCTTC. Protein: CASSSLAGGNEQFF.

This rearrangement joins TRBV20-1 to TRBJ2-7; 14 bases align to TRBD2. The V gene's germline CDR1 is DFQATT and CDR2 SNEGSKA (reference sequence). CDR3 length equals 15 residues. V was clipped by 4 bases and J by 0 bases; unmatched bases: 2. The CDR3 is CSATGTSGSSYEQYF. The CDR3 nucleotides read TGCAGTGCTACCGGGACTAGCGGGAGCTCCTACGAGCAGTACTTC.

This clonotype was picked up a small number of times. This chain uses TRBV6-1 with TRBJ1-2; a weak D match, TRBD1 (5 bases). Germline V gene data show CDR1 as MNHNS and CDR2 as SASEGT. V shed 6 bases and J shed 4 bases, with 15 bases lying between them. This CDR3 is 14 amino acids long. The CDR3 sequence: CASRPGPAAYGYTF. The CDR3 bases are TGTGCCAGCAGACCGGGACCGGCGGCCTATGGCTACACCTTC.

In its sample, this clonotype was seen many times. J is TRBJ1-1 and V is TRBV6-5; weak D call: TRBD1 (5 bases). This CDR3 has 15 residues. Between the trimmed V and J ends, which lost 2 bases and 1 base, there was a span of 11 bases. From germline, CDR1 is MNHEY and CDR2 SVGAGI. The CDR3 bases are TGTGCCAGCAGTTACCTCGGGACCCAGAACACTGAAGCTTTCTTT. Translated: CASSYLGTQNTEAFF.

This clonotype was observed at least ten times. The chain couples TRBV2 to TRBJ1-1, with D uncertain. The CDR3 extends over 13 amino acids. Germline CDR1 reads SNHLY; CDR2 reads FYNNEI. V was cut by 6 bases and J by 2 bases, with 10 bases left in between. The CDR3: CASSWEKNTEAFF. The CDR3 DNA is TGTGCCAGCAGCTGGGAAAAAAACACTGAAGCTTTCTTT.

The sample holds many counts of this clonotype. The gene calls are TRBV30 and TRBJ1-6; D unclear. The CDR3 length is 14 residues. Germline CDR1 and CDR2: GTSNPN and SVGIG (reference sequence). V was cut by 4 bases and J by 9 bases, with 16 bases left in between. The CDR3 sequence: CAWNAGSGGSPLHF. The DNA of the CDR3 is TGTGCCTGGAATGCCGGATCCGGCGGTTCACCCCTCCACTTT.

This clonotype was seen a few times. CDR3 region: CASSLAANTGELFF. The CDR3 bases are TGTGCCAGCAGCTTAGCTGCTAACACCGGGGAGCTGTTTTTT. The rearrangement links TRBV7-9 to TRBJ2-2; D is unclear. The length of the CDR3 is 14 residues. The germline CDR1 and CDR2 sequences are SEHNR and FQNEAQ (reference sequence). Trimming took off 0 bases at V and 2 bases at J, with 4 bases between the two ends.

This clonotype occurred many times. V gene TRBV12-3 or TRBV12-4 combines with J gene TRBJ2-3; D is possibly TRBD2 (5 bases). This CDR3 has 15 amino acids. V lost 6 bases and J lost 6, with 19 bases in between. The CDR3 spells CASSGTRLEGDTQYF. As DNA, the CDR3 is TGTGCCAGCAGCGGTACTAGGCTCGAAGGGGATACGCAGTATTTT.

The rearrangement uses TRBV4-1 and TRBJ2-7, with TRBD1 matching 9 bases. This CDR3 contains 15 residues. Germline lookup yields CDR1 MGHRA and CDR2 YSYEKL. The junction had 7 bases not matched to a gene; V was cut back by 3 bases and J by 4 bases. The DNA of the CDR3 is TGCGCCAGCAGCCATCCGGGACAGGGATCTTACGAGCAGTACTTC. Translation gives CASSHPGQGSYEQYF.

A word on this clonotype: Being one base from a much bigger clone, this may be a read error. The rearrangement uses TRBV5-1 and TRBJ2-7; possibly TRBD1 for D (5 bases). The V end lost 0 bases, the J end lost 6 bases, and 16 bases lay between the germline ends. The CDR3 is made up of 15 amino acids. Per the germline V gene, CDR1 is SGHRS and CDR2 is YFSETQ. The CDR3 DNA sequence: TGCGCCAGCAGCTTGGCCGCAGGGTCGACATCCGAGCAGTACTTC. Protein product: CASSLAAGSTSEQYF.

The chain carries TRBV5-1 and TRBJ2-1; D is unresolved. Germline V gene sequence: CDR1 SGHRS, CDR2 YFSETQ. The CDR3 has 13 residues. V lost 5 bases and J lost 7, with 13 bases in between. The CDR3 sequence is CASSPEVGNEQFF. DNA of the CDR3: TGCGCCAGCAGTCCTGAGGTTGGGAATGAGCAGTTCTTC.

This clonotype turned up a few times. This chain uses TRBV4-2 with TRBJ1-1; possible D gene TRBD1, 5 bases. CDR1 and CDR2 from the germline V gene are LGHNA and YNFKEQ. The length of the CDR3 is 15 residues. V was cut by 4 bases and J by 1 base, with 13 bases left in between. This chain's CDR3 is CASSPGSGRNTEAFF. CDR3 bases: TGTGCCAGCAGCCCTGGCTCGGGGCGGAACACTGAAGCTTTCTTT.

This sequence joins TRBV11-3 and TRBJ2-1; 11 bases are shared with TRBD2. Per the germline V gene, CDR1 is SGHNT and CDR2 is YENEEA. This CDR3 comprises 15 residues. Trimming took 5 bases from V and 8 from J; bases not matched to a gene: 8. In DNA, the CDR3 is TGTGCCAGCAGCGCCCGACTAGCGGGGTGGGATGAGCAGTTCTTC. It specifies CASSARLAGWDEQFF.

This chain uses TRBV4-1 with TRBJ2-1; 9 bases match TRBD1. Trimming cost V 3 bases and J 5 bases; bases outside gene matches: 2. Germline lookup yields CDR1 MGHRA and CDR2 YSYEKL. The CDR3 covers 14 residues. CDR3: CASSQGDRDNEQFF. CDR3 sequence (DNA): TGCGCCAGCAGCCAGGGGGACAGGGACAATGAGCAGTTCTTC.

This clonotype appeared many times. The chain carries TRBV18 and TRBJ2-4; 8 nucleotides line up with TRBD2. V was pared by 3 bases and J by 9 bases, with 1 base of the junction left unmatched. Germline lookup yields CDR1 KGHSH and CDR2 LQKENI. The CDR3 is 12 amino acids. DNA of the CDR3: TGTGCCAGCTCACCCGGGACTAGCATTCAGTACTTC. It specifies CASSPGTSIQYF.

This clonotype has a count of ten or more. This chain uses TRBV30 with TRBJ2-7; D tentatively reads TRBD1 or TRBD2 (5 bases each). The germline V and J ends were trimmed by 4 bases and 3 bases, with 16 bases remaining between them. CDR1 GTSNPN and CDR2 SVGIG come from the germline V gene (reference sequence). CDR3 size: 14 residues. CDR3 sequence reads: CAWNRGTGFYEQYF. The CDR3 DNA follows: TGTGCCTGGAATAGAGGGACGGGGTTCTACGAGCAGTACTTC. The complete variable domain, with remaining parts taken from reference TRBV30 and TRBJ2-7, reads SQTIHQWPATLVQPVGSPLSLECTVEGTSNPNLYWYRQAAGRGLQLLFYSVGIGQISSEVPQNLSASRPQDRQFILSSKKLLLSDSGFYLCAWNRGTGFYEQYFGPGTRLTVT.

Many counts were recorded for this clonotype. The genes are TRBV12-3 or TRBV12-4 and TRBJ2-7, with D perhaps TRBD1 (6 bases). The V gene lost 2 bases and the J gene lost 7 bases, with 15 bases spanning the gap. The length of the CDR3 is 14 residues. DNA of the CDR3: TGTGCCAGCAGTTTAAGACAGGTGTTTTGGGAGCAGTACTTC. This gives the protein CASSLRQVFWEQYF.

This clonotype was recorded many times. CDR3 loop: CAWSVKVEAFF. DNA for the CDR3: TGTGCCTGGAGTGTAAAAGTTGAAGCTTTCTTT. J is TRBJ1-1 and V is TRBV30; D is unresolved. V dropped 0 bases and J dropped 7 bases, with 6 bases sitting between them. Germline CDR1 is GTSNPN and CDR2 is SVGIG (reference sequence). The CDR3 spans 11 residues.

There are a few counts of this clonotype. The chain joins TRBV7-9 to TRBJ1-1; D is unclear. Per the germline V gene, CDR1 is SEHNR and CDR2 is FQNEAQ (reference sequence). This CDR3 has 15 amino acids. V was cut by 1 base and J by 4 bases, with 13 bases left in between. The CDR3 DNA reads as TGTGCCAGCAGCTTAGTTCTCTCCGCAGGCACTGAAGCTTTCTTT. Protein sequence: CASSLVLSAGTEAFF.

This chain uses TRBV7-9 with TRBJ1-4, with no clear D. The CDR3 consists of 15 residues. Germline CDR1 SEHNR, CDR2 FQNEAQ (reference sequence). Trimming left V 5 bases short and J 0 bases short, with 10 bases between. CDR3 DNA sequence: TGTGCCAGCAGCGCTGTTTTTGCAACTAATGAAAAACTGTTTTTT. Amino acid sequence: CASSAVFATNEKLFF.

This clonotype was counted between two and nine times. V and J are TRBV6-1 and TRBJ1-1, with TRBD1 matching over 8 bases. The CDR3 runs to 13 residues. V lost 7 bases to trimming and J lost 1 base; unmatched junction nucleotides: 2. CDR1 and CDR2 (germline): MNHNS, SASEGT. In DNA form, the CDR3 reads TGTGCCAGCAAGGACAGGGAGAACACTGAAGCTTTCTTT. Encoded protein: CASKDRENTEAFF.

The rearrangement links TRBV7-8 to TRBJ2-5, with TRBD2 matching over 9 bases. The V gene's germline CDR1 is SGHVS and CDR2 FQNEAQ. V lost 5 bases to trimming and J lost 0 bases; unmatched junction nucleotides: 13. The CDR3 loop spans 18 amino acids. Written as DNA, the CDR3 is TGTGCCAGCAGCCAAACGCGGCTAGCGGGGCAATACCAAGAGACCCAGTACTTC. This sequence encodes CASSQTRLAGQYQETQYF. Combining the CDR3 with reference TRBV7-8 and TRBJ2-5 gives the whole variable domain GAGVSQSPRYKVAKRGQDVALRCDPISGHVSLFWYQQALGQGPEFLTYFQNEAQLDKSGLPSDRFFAERPEGSVSTLKIQRTQQEDSAVYLCASSQTRLAGQYQETQYFGPGTRLLVL.

This rearrangement joins TRBV19 to TRBJ1-4; no reliable D call. CDR3 length: 13 residues. Germline V gene sequence: CDR1 LNHDA, CDR2 SQIVND (reference sequence). Trimming took 1 base from V and 6 from J, leaving 6 bases between them. This chain's CDR3 is CASSIASDEKLFF. CDR3 DNA sequence: TGTGCCAGTAGTATAGCCTCGGATGAAAAACTGTTTTTT.

This clonotype was detected ten times or more. J is TRBJ1-2 and V is TRBV6-2 or TRBV6-3, with 7 nucleotides matching TRBD1. CDR1 MNHEY and CDR2 SVGEGT come from the germline V gene. CDR3 size: 15 residues. V trimming: 2 bases; J trimming: 5 bases; junction bases outside the gene matches: 8. For the CDR3, the DNA is TGTGCCAGCAGTTACGGCGAGGGACAGCTTTATGGCTACACCTTC. This sequence encodes CASSYGEGQLYGYTF.

This clonotype was observed at least ten times. This rearrangement joins TRBV27 to TRBJ1-1; no clear D. This CDR3 is 11 amino acids long. Germline V gene data show CDR1 as MNHEY and CDR2 as SMNVEV (reference sequence). Trimming cost V 6 bases and J 5 bases, with 7 bases left between them. For the CDR3, the DNA is TGTGCCAGCAGGGATCAAACTGAAGCTTTCTTT. Protein: CASRDQTEAFF.

For the CDR3, the DNA is TGTGCCTGGAGAGAGCCTCCCGATCAGCCCCAGCATTTT. It encodes CAWREPPDQPQHF. This chain uses TRBV30 with TRBJ1-5; D unresolved. The CDR3 is made up of 13 amino acids. V was trimmed by 3 bases and J by 5 bases, leaving 11 bases between them. Germline loops: CDR1 GTSNPN, CDR2 SVGIG (reference sequence).

This clonotype was observed a handful of times. Relative to the germline gene, one junction end is altered; a read error may explain this. In nucleotides, the CDR3 is TGTGTCTGGAGTGTCGGACAGGGAAAGAACAATGAGCAGTTCTTC. Translated, it gives CVWSVGQGKNNEQFF. J is TRBJ2-1 and V is TRBV30, with 8 bases identical to TRBD1. This CDR3 has 15 residues. CDR1 GTSNPN and CDR2 SVGIG come from the germline V gene (reference sequence).